This T cell receptor beta chain was identified in a study of blood T cell repertoires in COVID-19. As for the study in general: Researchers got acute and convalescent COVID-19 samples from the United States, Italy and Spain. From T cells, B-cell-depleted T cells, or PBMCs came the material, which was cDNA or gDNA.

This CDR3 spans 17 amino acids. V lost 3 bases to trimming and J lost 5 bases; unmatched junction nucleotides: 13. The V gene's germline CDR1 is LGHDT and CDR2 YNNKEL (reference sequence). Authors' processing steps: Amplification of reference gene primers was used by the study to estimate nucleated cell counts. Repertoires were generated with immunoSEQ multiplex PCR, while TCRdb's copy carries only in-frame clones and drops some. V and J calls and clone size are those listed in that table; D and trimming were worked out from the DNA. The table lists more than 300,000 clones, around 92% of them singletons.

The TCR originated in a man between 18 and 35 years old who had recovered from COVID-19. Specimen: peripheral blood. The chain combines TRBV3-1 (or the pseudogene TRBV3-2) with TRBJ2-7; 10 bases fit TRBD1. CDR3 protein: CASSHGTGVGGLNEQYF. The CDR3 region has the DNA TGTGCCAGCAGCCATGGGACAGGGGTTGGAGGGCTGAACGAGCAGTACTTC.